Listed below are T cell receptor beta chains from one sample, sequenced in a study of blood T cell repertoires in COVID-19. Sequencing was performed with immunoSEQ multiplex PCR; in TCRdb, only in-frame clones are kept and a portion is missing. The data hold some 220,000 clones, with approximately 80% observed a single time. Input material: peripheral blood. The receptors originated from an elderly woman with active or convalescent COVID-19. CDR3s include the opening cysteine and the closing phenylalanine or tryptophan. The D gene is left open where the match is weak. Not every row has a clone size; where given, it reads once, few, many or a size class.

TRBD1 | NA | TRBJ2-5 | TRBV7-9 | TGTGCCAGCAGCTTAGGAGGACAGGGGGCATCCGAGACCCAGTACTTC | CASSLGGQGASETQYF
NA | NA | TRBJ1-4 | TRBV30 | TGTGCCTGGAGTTGGCCGGGTAATGAAAAACTGTTTTTT | CAWSWPGNEKLFF
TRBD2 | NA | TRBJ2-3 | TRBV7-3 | TGTGCCAGCAGCTTAAGTACTAGCGGGAGAACAGATACGCAGTATTTT | CASSLSTSGRTDTQYF
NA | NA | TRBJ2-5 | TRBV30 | TGTGCCTGGAGTGTAACCAGCCAAGAGACCCAGTACTTC | CAWSVTSQETQYF
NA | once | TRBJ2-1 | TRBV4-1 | TGCGCCAGCAGCATAGAACACTGGAGCTATGAGCAGTTCTTC | CASSIEHWSYEQFF
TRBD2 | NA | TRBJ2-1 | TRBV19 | TGTGCCAGTAGTATACTAGCGGGAGGAATATCCTACAATGAGCAGTTCTTC | CASSILAGGISYNEQFF
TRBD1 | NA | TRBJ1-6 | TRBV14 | TGTGCCAGCAGCCAAAAGACAGGGTCGTCACCCCTCCACTTT | CASSQKTGSSPLHF
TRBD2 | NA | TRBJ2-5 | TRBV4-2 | TGTGCCAGCAGCCAAACTAGCGGGACGTACCAAGAGACCCAGTACTTC | CASSQTSGTYQETQYF
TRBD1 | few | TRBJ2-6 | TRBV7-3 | TGTGCCAGCAGCGTTACGGGCACAGGGGGATTCTCTGGGGCCAACGTCCTGACTTTC | CASSVTGTGGFSGANVLTF
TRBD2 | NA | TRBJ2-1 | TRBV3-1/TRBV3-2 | TGTGCCAGCAGCCAAGAAAGGACTAGCGGATACAATGAGCAGTTCTTC | CASSQERTSGYNEQFF
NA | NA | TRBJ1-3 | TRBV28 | TGTGCCAGCAGTTCGCTATCCTTTCGACGGAGCTCTGGAAACACCATATATTTT | CASSSLSFRRSSGNTIYF
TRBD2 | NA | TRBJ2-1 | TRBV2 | TGTGCCAGCAGTGAACGGCTAGCGGGGACCTACAATGAGCAGTTCTTC | CASSERLAGTYNEQFF
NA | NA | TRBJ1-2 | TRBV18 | TGTGCCAGCTCACGAGAGCAGGGTCGGTCGAACTATGGCTACACCTTC | CASSREQGRSNYGYTF
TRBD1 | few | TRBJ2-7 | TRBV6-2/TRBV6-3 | TGTGCCAGCAGTTACTCCGGGACAGGGGGTGTCTACGAGCAGTACTTC | CASSYSGTGGVYEQYF
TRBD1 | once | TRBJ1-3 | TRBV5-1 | TGCGCCAGCAGCTTGGCCGTGACAGGGAAAGCAAACACCATATATTTT | CASSLAVTGKANTIYF
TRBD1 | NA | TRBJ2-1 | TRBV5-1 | TGCGCCAGCAGCTGGGGACAGGGATACAATGAGCAGTTCTTC | CASSWGQGYNEQFF
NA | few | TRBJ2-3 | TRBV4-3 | TGCGCCAGCAGCCAAGACCGGTTGGATACGCAGTATTTT | CASSQDRLDTQYF
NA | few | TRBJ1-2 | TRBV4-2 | TGTGCCAGCAGCCAAGAGGGGAGGGGCGCGGGGGATGGCTACACCTTC | CASSQEGRGAGDGYTF
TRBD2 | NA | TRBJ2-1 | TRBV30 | TGTGCCTGGAGCCTAACTAGCGGGAGGATGTATGAGCAGTTCTTC | CAWSLTSGRMYEQFF
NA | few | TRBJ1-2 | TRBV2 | TGTGCCAGCAGCACACGGAGAGACTATGGCTACACCTTC | CASSTRRDYGYTF
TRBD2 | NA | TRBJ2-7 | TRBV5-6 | TGTGCCAGCACCCCAGCGGGGCGCTACTACGAGCAGTACTTC | CASTPAGRYYEQYF
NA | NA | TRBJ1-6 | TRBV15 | TGTGCCACCAGCAGAGGGAGGACCTATAATTCACCCCTCCACTTT | CATSRGRTYNSPLHF
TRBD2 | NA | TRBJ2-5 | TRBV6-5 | TGTGCCAGCAGTTGGGGACTAGCGGGGGGGCGTGAGACCCAGTACTTC | CASSWGLAGGRETQYF
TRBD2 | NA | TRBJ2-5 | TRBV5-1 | TGCGCCAGCAGCTCGGGACTAGCGGGAGGTGAGACCCAGTACTTC | CASSSGLAGGETQYF
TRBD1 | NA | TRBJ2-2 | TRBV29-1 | TGCAGCGTTGTGAGGACAGGGCTACCCGGGGAGCTGTTTTTT | CSVVRTGLPGELFF
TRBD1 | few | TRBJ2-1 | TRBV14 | TGTGCCAGCAGCCAAGTTGGGACAGGTGGAATTGGTGAGCAGTTCTTC | CASSQVGTGGIGEQFF
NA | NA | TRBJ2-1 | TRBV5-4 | TGTGCCAGCAGCTTGGAGCTAGCTCACAATGAGCAGTTCTTC | CASSLELAHNEQFF
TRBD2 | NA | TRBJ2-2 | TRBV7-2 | TGTGCCAGCAGCTTAGATCGGGGGGGCCCCGGGGAGCTGTTTTTT | CASSLDRGGPGELFF
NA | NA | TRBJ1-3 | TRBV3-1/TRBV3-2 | TGTGCCAGCAGGGAAACCGGGTCACCCTCTGGAAACACCATATATTTT | CASRETGSPSGNTIYF
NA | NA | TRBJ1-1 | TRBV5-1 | TGCGCCAGCAGCTTGGAGGGGTTTGAAGCTTTCTTT | CASSLEGFEAFF
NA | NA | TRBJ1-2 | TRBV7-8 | TGTGCCAGCAGCTCCGACAGTGTCAGGAGCGGCTACACCTTC | CASSSDSVRSGYTF
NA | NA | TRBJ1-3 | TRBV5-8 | TGTGCCAGCAGCCACAGGGCTGGAAACACCATATATTTT | CASSHRAGNTIYF
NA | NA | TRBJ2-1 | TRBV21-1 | TGTGCCAGCAGCAATAAAGTGGACAGGGAGGACAATGAGCAGTTCTTC | CASSNKVDREDNEQFF
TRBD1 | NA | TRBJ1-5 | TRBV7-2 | TGTGCCAGCAGCCCGGACAGGGCATTCAATCAGCCCCAGCATTTT | CASSPDRAFNQPQHF
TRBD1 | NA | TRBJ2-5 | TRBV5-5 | TGTGCCAGCAGCTCGGGACAGCTGTACCAAGAGACCCAGTACTTC | CASSSGQLYQETQYF
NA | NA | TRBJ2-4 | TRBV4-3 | TGCGCCAGCAGCCAAGACTTTTCTGCCAAAAACATTCAGTACTTC | CASSQDFSAKNIQYF
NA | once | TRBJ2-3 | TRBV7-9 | TGTGCCAGCAGCAATGAGGCAGATACGCAGTATTTT | CASSNEADTQYF
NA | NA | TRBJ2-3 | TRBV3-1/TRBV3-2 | TGTGCCAGCAGCCAAGGACTTCCGACAGATACGCAGTATTTT | CASSQGLPTDTQYF
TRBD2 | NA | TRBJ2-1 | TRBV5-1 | TGCGCCAGCAGCCTGGCGGGGGACGAGCGGTTCTTC | CASSLAGDERFF
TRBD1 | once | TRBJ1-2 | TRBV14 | TGTGCCAGCAGCCTCAGGGGGGCATCCTATGGCTACACCTTC | CASSLRGASYGYTF
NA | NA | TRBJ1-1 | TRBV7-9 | TGTGCCAGCAGCCATCGAGGGGGGGTTAACACTGAAGCTTTCTTT | CASSHRGGVNTEAFF